This T cell receptor (beta chain) was profiled in a study of regulatory T cells in long-lasting Graves disease. Time point here: newly diagnosed GD, antithyroid drugs for less than 3 months. Preparation of the TCR library used RNA extracted from PBMCs. This clonotype was seen many times. Germline-derived CDR1 and CDR2 are SGHAT and FQNNGV. V was clipped by 2 bases and J by 3 bases, with 11 bases between them. CDR3 length: 14 residues. Construction of TCR beta libraries relied on iRepertoire HTBI primers and on Arm-PCR targeting CDR3 regions. TCRdb re-derived calls from the multiplex PCR reads in MiXCR, one entry per CDR3 protein. The sample records approximately 470,000 distinct CDR3 sequences, about 17% being singletons. This sample was shared with a second study, whose subject was T cells in Graves' hyperthyroidism and ophthalmopathy. That work states: The HTBI set primed first-round TCR CDR3 RT-PCR. Expanded thyroid clonotypes (above 0.001) were mostly also found in blood.

The source of this sequence is a man in his forties with Graves disease. The V call is TRBV11-2, the J call TRBJ2-7, with D tentatively TRBD2 (6 bases). Sequenced material: peripheral blood mononuclear cells (PBMCs), taken at new diagnosis, from a patient treated with antithyroid drugs. The CDR3 nucleotides are TGTGCCAGCAGCTTATTAGCGGAGCTCTACGAGCAGTACTTC. It yields the protein CASSLLAELYEQYF.